This TCR beta chain was identified in a study of T cell responses to AZD1222 COVID-19 vaccine. Findings of the study overall: Possibly, clonal diversity was underestimated; donors were largely white British and included more females. Seropositive status at baseline applied to only six AZD1222 recipients. In the spike-specific TCR repertoire, nearly half reportedly target unmutated variant regions. Spike-specific TCR breadth and depth grew following two AZD1222 doses.

Remarks on this clone: Its antigen is undetermined.

The table came from immunoSEQ multiplex PCR; TCRdb's copy has only in-frame clones and leaves some out. The sample has 150,000 to 200,000 clones, about 92% seen once; the top ten hold approximately 6.3%. The CDR3 length is 15 residues. Germline CDR1 is MDHEN and CDR2 is SYDVKM. J was trimmed by 3 bases and V by 6 bases; bases with no gene match: 7. V gene TRBV28 combines with J gene TRBJ2-7, with 11 nucleotides matching TRBD2. This sequence originates from an adult who received the AZD1222 COVID-19 vaccine. Sequences were derived from peripheral blood, sampled 28 days after the second AZD1222 dose. For the CDR3, the DNA is TGTGCCAGCAGGACTAGGACTAGCGGGTACTACGAGCAGTACTTC. Its protein product is CASRTRTSGYYEQYF.